This TCR beta chain was retrieved from a study of T-cell memory formation after mild COVID-19 listed by TCRdb under 2021. For the study in its entirety: TCR sequence clusters from the two donors were largely donor specific. In two donors, T-cell clones that expanded and contracted after mild COVID-19 were followed by sequencing TCRalpha and TCRbeta repertoires longitudinally. The cohort was made up of two young adult volunteers, one female and one male, who were previously healthy. General conclusions and limits of the study: SARS-CoV-2 specificity of the second-wave clones peaking on day 37 was not confirmed. From day 15 to 85, contracting clones showed balanced CD4/CD8 phenotypes, whereas a second wave of clones that expanded from day 15 to 37 leaned towards CD4+. Only a couple of mild cases were covered in the study, and larger cohorts including severe cases with pre-infection samples were considered necessary. Some responding clones were detected in pre-infection memory, suggesting pre-existing cross-reactive memory T cells joined the SARS-CoV-2 response. Contracting CD4+ clones turned up mainly in the CM and EM memory subsets, whereas EMRA was where CD8+ clones were enriched.

Many counts were recorded for this clonotype. Its antigen remains undetermined. The input lacks base qualities; no much larger clone sits a single base away. Sequencing was carried out with an Illumina NovaSeq 6000. TCRalpha and TCRbeta cDNA libraries were constructed by 5'RACE with constant-segment primers, with sample barcodes and unique molecular identifiers being introduced. Trizol reagent was used to extract RNA from every sample. Libraries were amplified in two PCR steps, with a second sample barcode and Illumina TruSeq adapters added in the second step. Sequencing of the libraries was done on an Illumina NovaSeq, producing 2 x 150 bp paired-end reads. On the authors' methods: The reads were demultiplexed and collapsed into UMI-guided consensus sequences using migec v1.2.7. With mixcr v2.1.11, UMI consensuses were aligned to TRA and TRB V and J templates and assembled into clonotypes. A clonotype was counted as expanded or contracted only if both edgeR and NoisET called the change significant, with noise models trained on biological replicates. For edgeR calls, the cutoffs were a false discovery rate-adjusted p below 0.01 and a log2 fold-change threshold of 1. As an exploratory analysis of dynamics, PCA with hierarchical clustering was applied to max-normalized trajectories of the 1000 most abundant clonotypes. Separately sequenced CD4+ and CD8+ repertoires were used to assign a CD4 or CD8 phenotype to each responding clone. TCRdb reran the public reads through fastp at Q25 and MiXCR, keeping productive beta chains. Rows matching on CDR3 protein sequence are summarized as one entry with the most common DNA and genes. TCRdb's processing, not the authors' own work, is the source of the V and J calls. Within this sample are about 170,000 distinct CDR3 sequences, with roughly 13% of them counted one time only. The ten largest clones add up to 2.5% to 3.5% of the sample.

From the germline V gene, CDR1 is SGHRS and CDR2 is YFSETQ. The CDR3 numbers 13 residues from cysteine through phenylalanine. Only the CDR3 portion is preserved as DNA: 39 bases, with reading frame beginning at the first base. The germline ends are 9 bases apart after V is trimmed by 3 bases and J by 4 bases. Ficoll-Paque density gradient centrifugation was used to isolate PBMCs. Sample: PBMCs or a T cell subset sorted from them (not recorded which). The receptor chain draws on TRBV5-1 and TRBJ2-3; D gene: possibly TRBD2, on 5 matching bases. The sequence was obtained from a man between 18 and 35 years old who had mild COVID-19 (a few samples of this study predate the infection). The sample titles of this study are shuffled in the database, so cell type and time point are left out; the donor was told from shared clones. CDR3 region: CASSSEGADTQYF. The nucleotide sequence is given as TGCGCCAGCAGCTCCGAGGGAGCAGATACGCAGTATTTT.